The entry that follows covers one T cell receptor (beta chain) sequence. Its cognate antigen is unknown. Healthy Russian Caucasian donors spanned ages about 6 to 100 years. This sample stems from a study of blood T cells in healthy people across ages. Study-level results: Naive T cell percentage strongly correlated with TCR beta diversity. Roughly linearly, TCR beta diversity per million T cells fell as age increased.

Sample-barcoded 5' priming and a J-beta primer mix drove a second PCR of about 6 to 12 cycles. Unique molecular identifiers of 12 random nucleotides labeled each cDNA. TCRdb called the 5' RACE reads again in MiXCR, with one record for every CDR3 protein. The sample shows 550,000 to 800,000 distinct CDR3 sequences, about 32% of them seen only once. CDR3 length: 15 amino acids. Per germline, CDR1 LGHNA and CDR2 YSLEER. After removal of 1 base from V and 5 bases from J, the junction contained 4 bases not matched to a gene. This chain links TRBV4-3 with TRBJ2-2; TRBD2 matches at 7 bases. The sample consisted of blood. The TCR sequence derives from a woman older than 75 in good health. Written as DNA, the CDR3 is TGCGCCAGCAGCCAAGGATGGCGGGGGACCGGGGAGCTGTTTTTT. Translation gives CASSQGWRGTGELFF.